This TCR beta chain was identified in a study of T cells in Graves' hyperthyroidism and ophthalmopathy. Study results and caveats: Through a model of 13 V-J features, ophthalmopathy was separated from stable hyperthyroidism.

RNA transcripts served as the template for amplifying TCR beta CDR3 regions. The HTBI set primed first-round TCR CDR3 RT-PCR. TCRdb called the multiplex PCR reads again in MiXCR, with one record for every CDR3 protein. Among a few hundred thousand distinct CDR3 sequences listed, 15% to 18% were seen once. This clonotype was seen repeatedly, ten times or more. Its antigen is currently unknown. This TCR was sampled from a young woman with Graves' hyperthyroidism. The sequenced sample consisted of blood.

The DNA for the CDR3 is TGCAGTGCTAGCGGTGACGGGTGGGAGACCCAGTACTTC. As protein: CSASGDGWETQYF. The chain couples TRBV20-1 to TRBJ2-5; D is ambiguous. Between the trimmed V and J ends, which lost 3 bases and 5 bases, there was a span of 13 bases. This CDR3 region has 13 residues. CDR1 DFQATT and CDR2 SNEGSKA come from the germline V gene (reference sequence).